This TCR beta chain was profiled in a study of Ad26.COV2.S vaccination and SARS-CoV-2 variants. Concerning this clone: Its antigen is unknown.

Study findings and constraints: It was reported that spike-specific CD8+ and CD4+ T cell responses were substantially broad after vaccination. It was found that vaccine and placebo recipients had similar non-spike TCR breadth.

This table comes from immunoSEQ multiplex PCR, and its TCRdb copy is limited to in-frame clones, with some not included. The sample contains roughly 380,000 clones, about 91% of which appear only once. The material was peripheral blood, obtained after recovery from COVID-19. This receptor was identified in a human donor who had recovered from COVID-19.

Here the CDR3 DNA reads TGTGCCAGCAGCCAAGACAGGGGGTTCCATGAGCAGTTCTTC. Its translation: CASSQDRGFHEQFF. The chain recombines TRBV3-1 (or the pseudogene TRBV3-2) with TRBJ2-1; 7 bases fit TRBD1. CDR3 length: 14 amino acids. Germline lookup yields CDR1 LGHDT and CDR2 YNNKEL (reference sequence). The junction had 4 bases not matched to a gene; V was cut back by 0 bases and J by 8 bases.